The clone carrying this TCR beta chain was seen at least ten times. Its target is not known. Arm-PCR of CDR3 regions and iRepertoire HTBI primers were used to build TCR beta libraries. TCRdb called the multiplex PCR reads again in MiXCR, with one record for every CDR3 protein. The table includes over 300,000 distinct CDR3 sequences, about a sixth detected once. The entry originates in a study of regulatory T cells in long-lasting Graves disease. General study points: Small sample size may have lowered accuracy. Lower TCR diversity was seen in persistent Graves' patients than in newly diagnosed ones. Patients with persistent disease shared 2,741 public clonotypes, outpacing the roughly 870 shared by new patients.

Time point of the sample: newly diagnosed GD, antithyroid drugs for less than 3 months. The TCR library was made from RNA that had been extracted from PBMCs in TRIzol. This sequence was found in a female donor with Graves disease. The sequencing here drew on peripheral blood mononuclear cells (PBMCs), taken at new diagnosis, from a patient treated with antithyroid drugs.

The DNA for the CDR3 is TGTGCCAGCAGTTTAGCTAGGGCAGCGGGAGTTCTTGGCTACACCTTC. Amino acid sequence: CASSLARAAGVLGYTF. J is TRBJ1-2 and V is TRBV12-3 or TRBV12-4; D is unresolved. V shed 0 bases and J shed 7 bases, with 18 bases lying between them. The CDR3 is 16 residues long.